The 20 T cell receptor beta chains below come from one sample, sequenced in a study of blood T cell repertoires in COVID-19. Using immunoSEQ multiplex PCR, the repertoire was profiled, and TCRdb retains in-frame clones only, with some absent. The profile shows over 250,000 clones, roughly 90% of them singletons. Sequenced sample: peripheral blood. The receptor set was obtained from a man in his fifties or sixties with acute or convalescent COVID-19.

The CDR3 nucleotides read TGCGCCAGCAGTCAAGTGGACAGTTTCACCGGGGAGCTGTTTTTT. The encoded protein is CASSQVDSFTGELFF. The genes are TRBV23-1 and TRBJ2-2, with D possibly matching TRBD1 (6 bases). TRBV23-1 is sorted into the ORF group, with uncertain function. V shed 2 bases and J shed 4 bases, with 11 bases lying between them. The CDR3 covers 15 residues.

J is TRBJ1-1 and V is TRBV5-5, with 7 bases lining up with TRBD1. V lost 0 bases, J lost 4 bases, and 3 bases stayed unmatched. The CDR3 sequence is 14 residues long. Germline loops: CDR1 SGHKS, CDR2 YYEKEE (reference sequence). CDR3: CASSLAGGGTEAFF. As DNA, the CDR3 is TGTGCCAGCAGCTTGGCAGGGGGTGGCACTGAAGCTTTCTTT.

The chain employs TRBV14 and TRBJ2-1; 9 bases agree with TRBD2. CDR1 is SGHDN and CDR2 is FVKESK in the germline V gene. CDR3 length: 16 residues. V lost 6 bases and J lost 2; bases outside the gene matches: 8. The CDR3 DNA is TGTGCCAGCAGTCGCCTGACTAGCGGCACCTACAATGAGCAGTTCTTC. Protein: CASSRLTSGTYNEQFF. Looking up the rest from reference TRBV14 and TRBJ2-1 gives the full variable domain: EAGVTQFPSHSVIEKGQTVTLRCDPISGHDNLYWYRRVMGKEIKFLLHFVKESKQDESGMPNNRFLAERTGGTYSTLKVQPAELEDSGVYFCASSRLTSGTYNEQFFGPGTRLTVL.

This clone was seen once. The genes are TRBV3-1 (or the pseudogene TRBV3-2) and TRBJ2-7, with TRBD1 identical over 9 bases. Trimming at V came to 3 bases and at J to 3 bases, leaving 6 bases not matched to a gene. Germline V gives CDR1 LGHDT, CDR2 YNNKEL (reference sequence). This CDR3 is 15 amino acids long. The CDR3: CASSHLDRGGYEQYF. The CDR3 region has the DNA TGTGCCAGCAGCCACTTAGACAGGGGGGGCTACGAGCAGTACTTC.

V and J are TRBV7-9 and TRBJ2-7, with D perhaps TRBD1 (5 bases). The CDR3 has 14 amino acids. Germline V gene sequence: CDR1 SEHNR, CDR2 FQNEAQ (reference sequence). V was shortened by 0 bases and J by 6 bases, with 12 bases between the two germline ends. The CDR3 DNA reads TGTGCCAGCAGCTTAGCGTCGAAGGGGCGCGAGCAGTACTTC. Protein: CASSLASKGREQYF.

This rearrangement joins TRBV19 to TRBJ2-5; TRBD2 aligns across 11 bases. The CDR3 runs 16 residues. After removal of 3 bases from V and 7 bases from J, the junction contained 10 bases not matched to a gene. Per germline, CDR1 LNHDA and CDR2 SQIVND (reference sequence). The CDR3 DNA is TGTGCCAGTAGTATCGCCCTACTAGCGGGGGATGTGACCCAGTACTTC. Translating gives CASSIALLAGDVTQYF.

This chain links TRBV30 with TRBJ1-1; TRBD1 is a possible D gene (5 bases). CDR1 is GTSNPN and CDR2 is SVGIG in the germline V gene (reference sequence). The ends were cut back, 2 bases at V and 1 base at J, with 8 bases in the middle. This CDR3 has 13 amino acids. The chain's CDR3 is CAWSFGQNTEAFF. CDR3 sequence (DNA): TGTGCCTGGAGTTTCGGACAGAACACTGAAGCTTTCTTT. The entire variable domain, with the rest obtained from reference TRBV30 and TRBJ1-1, is as follows: SQTIHQWPATLVQPVGSPLSLECTVEGTSNPNLYWYRQAAGRGLQLLFYSVGIGQISSEVPQNLSASRPQDRQFILSSKKLLLSDSGFYLCAWSFGQNTEAFFGQGTRLTVV.

The rearrangement links TRBV30 to TRBJ2-7; a weak D match, TRBD1 (6 bases). Looked up from germline, CDR1 is GTSNPN and CDR2 is SVGIG (reference sequence). V lost 5 bases, J lost 0 bases, and 14 bases lay in between. The CDR3 covers 14 residues. CDR3 coding DNA: TGTGCCTGGCGCCAGGGGTTTCCCTCCTACGAGCAGTACTTC. Translation gives CAWRQGFPSYEQYF.

This clone appeared a single time. The rearrangement uses TRBV2 and TRBJ1-1; possible D gene TRBD1, 6 bases. Trimming removed 3 bases from V and 9 bases from J, with 8 bases in between. Germline CDR1 is SNHLY and CDR2 is FYNNEI. The CDR3 covers 11 residues. CDR3 sequence: CASSEGGQAFF. CDR3 coding DNA: TGTGCCAGCAGTGAGGGGGGGCAAGCTTTCTTT.

The chain has TRBV30 and TRBJ1-2; D is possibly TRBD1 (5 bases). The V gene lost 6 bases and the J gene lost 2 bases, with 10 bases spanning the gap. The germline CDR1 and CDR2 sequences are GTSNPN and SVGIG (reference sequence). This CDR3 spans 12 amino acids. The CDR3 DNA sequence: TGTGCCTGTTCTCAGGGCAACTATGGCTACACCTTC. Encoded protein: CACSQGNYGYTF.

The count of this clone is one. The rearrangement links TRBV12-3 or TRBV12-4 to TRBJ2-2; the D is unclear. The CDR3 length is 12 residues. Trimming removed 7 bases at V and 5 bases at J, with 8 bases between. CDR3 sequence (DNA): TGTGCCAGCACTAGATCAACCGGGGAGCTGTTTTTT. It encodes CASTRSTGELFF.

The chain joins TRBV10-3 to TRBJ1-1; the D gene is possibly TRBD1 (5 bases). Germline CDR1 is ENHRY and CDR2 is SYGVKD. Deletions cut 6 bases from V and 4 bases from J, with 9 bases between. The CDR3 runs to 12 residues. CDR3 DNA sequence: TGTGCCATCAGCCTTAGGGGCACTGAAGCTTTCTTT. Protein product: CAISLRGTEAFF.

This chain uses TRBV5-1 with TRBJ1-2, with D tentatively TRBD1 (5 bases). CDR1 and CDR2 (germline): SGHRS, YFSETQ. Trimming removed 0 bases at V and 1 base at J, with 13 bases between. The CDR3 is made up of 16 amino acids. The CDR3 is CASSLDGARFNYGYTF. The DNA of the CDR3 is TGCGCCAGCAGCTTGGATGGGGCCCGCTTTAACTATGGCTACACCTTC.

The chain recombines TRBV18 with TRBJ2-7; 8 bases map to TRBD2. The CDR3 is 14 residues long. J gave up 5 bases and V 2 bases, and 5 bases lay outside the gene matches. The germline gives CDR1 KGHSH, CDR2 LQKENI. CDR3 coding DNA: TGTGCCAGCTCACCAACACGGGGGGGGAACGAGCAGTACTTC. It codes for CASSPTRGGNEQYF.

The chain joins TRBV2 to TRBJ1-5, with D possibly being TRBD1 (6 bases). Deletions cut 6 bases from V and 0 bases from J, with 9 bases between. Germline CDR1 and CDR2: SNHLY and FYNNEI. The CDR3 is 14 amino acids. CDR3 amino acids: CASSLRGSNQPQHF. CDR3 nucleotide sequence: TGTGCCAGCAGCCTCAGGGGTAGCAATCAGCCCCAGCATTTT.

J is TRBJ2-1 and V is TRBV2; 13 nucleotides line up with TRBD2. Germline V gene data show CDR1 as SNHLY and CDR2 as FYNNEI. There are 16 residues in the CDR3. The V and J ends lost 11 bases and 4 bases, in that order; junction bases with no gene match: 11. The CDR3 DNA reads as TGTGCCTCTAGGGAGGGGACTAGCGGGGTATACAATGAGCAGTTCTTC. Its translation: CASREGTSGVYNEQFF. Variable domain in full (rest from reference TRBV2 and TRBJ2-1): EPEVTQTPSHQVTQMGQEVILRCVPISNHLYFYWYRQILGQKVEFLVSFYNNEISEKSEIFDDQFSVERPDGSNFTLKIRSTKLEDSAMYFCASREGTSGVYNEQFFGPGTRLTVL.

The chain combines TRBV6-6 with TRBJ1-2, with a tentative D call TRBD1 (5 bases). Germline CDR1 reads MNHNY; CDR2 reads SVGAGI (reference sequence). The CDR3 has 16 residues. Trimming cost V 7 bases and J 2 bases, with 20 bases left between them. The DNA for the CDR3 is TGTGCCAGCATTCCCTCAGTGGTCCGGGGGAACTATGGCTACACCTTC. Translating it yields CASIPSVVRGNYGYTF.

This chain connects TRBV6-4 to TRBJ2-3, with 7 bases identical to TRBD2. The germline CDR1 and CDR2 sequences are MRHNA and SNTAGT. The ends lost 0 bases at V and 0 bases at J; junction bases unmatched: 3. There are 16 residues in the CDR3. CDR3 sequence (DNA): TGTGCCAGCAGTGACTCTTCAGCGGGGAGCACAGATACGCAGTATTTT. This sequence encodes CASSDSSAGSTDTQYF.

The chain uses TRBV12-2 and TRBJ1-2; the table gives TRBD1 as D, unverified against the DNA. TRBV12-2 is annotated as a pseudogene. The CDR3 extends over 19 amino acids. The DNA for the CDR3 is TGTGCAAGTCGCTTAGGGGGTTTGGGGGCCGGACCCTCTAACTATGGCTACACCTTC. As protein: CASRLGGLGAGPSNYGYTF.

This sequence joins TRBV9 and TRBJ1-1; TRBD1 matches at 7 bases. V lost 4 bases and J lost 1; bases outside the gene matches: 10. The germline V gene has CDR1 SGDLS and CDR2 YYNGEE. The CDR3 runs 16 residues. The CDR3: CASSPPRDSENTEAFF. The CDR3 DNA reads as TGTGCCAGCAGCCCCCCCCGGGACAGTGAGAACACTGAAGCTTTCTTT.